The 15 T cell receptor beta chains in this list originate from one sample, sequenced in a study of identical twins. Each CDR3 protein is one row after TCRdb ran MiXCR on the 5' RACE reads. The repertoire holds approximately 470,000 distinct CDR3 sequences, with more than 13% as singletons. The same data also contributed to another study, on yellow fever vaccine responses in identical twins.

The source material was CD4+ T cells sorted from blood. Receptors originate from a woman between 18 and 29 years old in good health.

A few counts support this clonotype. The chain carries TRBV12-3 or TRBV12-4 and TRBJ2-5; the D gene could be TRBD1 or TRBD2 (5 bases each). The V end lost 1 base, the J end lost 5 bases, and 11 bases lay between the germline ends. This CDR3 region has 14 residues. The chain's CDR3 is CASSLVGRDETQYF. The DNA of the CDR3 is TGTGCCAGCAGTTTAGTCGGCAGGGACGAGACCCAGTACTTC.

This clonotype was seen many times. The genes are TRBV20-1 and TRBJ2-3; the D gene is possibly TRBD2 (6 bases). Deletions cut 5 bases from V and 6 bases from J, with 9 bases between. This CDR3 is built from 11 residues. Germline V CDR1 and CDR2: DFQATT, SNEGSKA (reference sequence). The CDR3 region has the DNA TGCAGTGCTGGGGGGAAGGATACGCAGTATTTT. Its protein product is CSAGGKDTQYF.

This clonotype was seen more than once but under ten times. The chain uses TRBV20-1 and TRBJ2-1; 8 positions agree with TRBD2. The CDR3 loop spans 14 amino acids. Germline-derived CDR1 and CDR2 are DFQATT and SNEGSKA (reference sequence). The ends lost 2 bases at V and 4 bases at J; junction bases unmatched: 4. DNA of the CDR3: TGCAGTGCTAGAAGCGCTAGCGGGTACAATGAGCAGTTCTTC. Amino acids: CSARSASGYNEQFF.

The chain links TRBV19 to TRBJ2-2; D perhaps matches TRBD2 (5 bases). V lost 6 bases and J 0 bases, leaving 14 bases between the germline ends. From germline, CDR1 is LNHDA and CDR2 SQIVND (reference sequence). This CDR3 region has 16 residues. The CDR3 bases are TGTGCCAGTAGCGGGTGGGGTAGCGCGAACACCGGGGAGCTGTTTTTT. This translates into CASSGWGSANTGELFF. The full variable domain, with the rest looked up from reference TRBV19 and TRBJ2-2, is DGGITQSPKYLFRKEGQNVTLSCEQNLNHDAMYWYRQDPGQGLRLIYYSQIVNDFQKGDIAEGYSVSREKKESFPLTVTSAQKNPTAFYLCASSGWGSANTGELFFGEGSRLTVL.

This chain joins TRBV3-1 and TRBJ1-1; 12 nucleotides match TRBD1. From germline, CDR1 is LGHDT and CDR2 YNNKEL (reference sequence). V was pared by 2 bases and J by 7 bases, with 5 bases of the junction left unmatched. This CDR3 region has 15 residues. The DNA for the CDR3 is TGTGCCAGCAGCCAAAGGGGACAGGGGGCGGATGAAGCTTTCTTT. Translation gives CASSQRGQGADEAFF.

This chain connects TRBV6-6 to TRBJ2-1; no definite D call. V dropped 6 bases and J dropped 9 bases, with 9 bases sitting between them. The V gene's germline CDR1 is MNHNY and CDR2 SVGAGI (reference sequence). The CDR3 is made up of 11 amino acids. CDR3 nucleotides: TGTGCCAGCAGCCCGATCACTGAGCAGTTCTTC. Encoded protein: CASSPITEQFF.

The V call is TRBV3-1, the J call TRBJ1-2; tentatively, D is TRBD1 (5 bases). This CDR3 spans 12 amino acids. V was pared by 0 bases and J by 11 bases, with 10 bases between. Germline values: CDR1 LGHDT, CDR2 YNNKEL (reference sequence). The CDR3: CASSQERGPYTF. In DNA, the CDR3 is TGTGCCAGCAGCCAAGAAAGGGGTCCATACACCTTC.

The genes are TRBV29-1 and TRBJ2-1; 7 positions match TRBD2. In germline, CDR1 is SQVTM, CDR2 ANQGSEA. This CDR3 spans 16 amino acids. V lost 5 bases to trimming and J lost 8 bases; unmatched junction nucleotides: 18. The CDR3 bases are TGCAGCGTTCGGAGAGGACTAGAGGTAGCTATATATGAGCAGTTCTTC. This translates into CSVRRGLEVAIYEQFF.

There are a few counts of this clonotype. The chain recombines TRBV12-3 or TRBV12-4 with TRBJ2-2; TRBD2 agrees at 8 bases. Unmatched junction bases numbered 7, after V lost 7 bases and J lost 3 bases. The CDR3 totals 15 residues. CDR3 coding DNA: TGTGCCAGCATCGCGGGGGGTTTATACACCGGGGAGCTGTTTTTT. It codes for CASIAGGLYTGELFF.

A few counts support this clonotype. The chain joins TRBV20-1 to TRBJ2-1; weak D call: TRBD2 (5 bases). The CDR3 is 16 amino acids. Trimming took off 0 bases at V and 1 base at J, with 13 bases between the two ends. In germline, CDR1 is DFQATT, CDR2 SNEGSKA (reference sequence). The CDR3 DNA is TGCAGTGCTAGAGATATCGGCGGGCCTTCCTACAATGAGCAGTTCTTC. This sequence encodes CSARDIGGPSYNEQFF.

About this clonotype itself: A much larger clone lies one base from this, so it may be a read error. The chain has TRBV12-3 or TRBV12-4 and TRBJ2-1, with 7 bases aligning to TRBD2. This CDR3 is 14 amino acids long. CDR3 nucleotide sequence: TGTGCCAGCAGTTTATCTAGCGGTTACAATAAGCAGTTCTTC. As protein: CASSLSSGYNKQFF.

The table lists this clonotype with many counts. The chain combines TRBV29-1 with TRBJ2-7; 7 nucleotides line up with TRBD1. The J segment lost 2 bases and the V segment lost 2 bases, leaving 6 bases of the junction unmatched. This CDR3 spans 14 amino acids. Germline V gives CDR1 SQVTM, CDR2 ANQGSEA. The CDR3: CSVESRDSTYEQYF. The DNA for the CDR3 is TGCAGCGTTGAATCCCGGGACAGTACCTACGAGCAGTACTTC.

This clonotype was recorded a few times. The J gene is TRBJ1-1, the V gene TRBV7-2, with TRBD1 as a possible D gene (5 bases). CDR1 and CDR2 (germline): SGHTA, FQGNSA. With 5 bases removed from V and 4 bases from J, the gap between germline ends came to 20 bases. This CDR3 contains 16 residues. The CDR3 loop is CASSLLGSSGSTEAFF. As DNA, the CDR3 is TGTGCCAGCAGCCTGCTGGGCTCCTCAGGGAGCACTGAAGCTTTCTTT.

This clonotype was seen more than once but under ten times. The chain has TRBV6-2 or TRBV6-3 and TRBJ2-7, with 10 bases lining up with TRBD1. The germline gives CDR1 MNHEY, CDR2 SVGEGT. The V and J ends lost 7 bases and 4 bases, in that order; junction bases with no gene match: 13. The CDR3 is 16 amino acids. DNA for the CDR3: TGTGCCAGCAACGCCCACCGGACAGGGGGTATGTACGAGCAGTACTTC. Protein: CASNAHRTGGMYEQYF.

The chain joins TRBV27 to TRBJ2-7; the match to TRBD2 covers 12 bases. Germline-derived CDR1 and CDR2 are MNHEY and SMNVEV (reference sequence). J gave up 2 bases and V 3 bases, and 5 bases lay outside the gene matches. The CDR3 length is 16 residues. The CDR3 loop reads CASSFRRTSGAYEQYF. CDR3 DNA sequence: TGTGCCAGCAGTTTCCGACGGACTAGCGGGGCCTACGAGCAGTACTTC.